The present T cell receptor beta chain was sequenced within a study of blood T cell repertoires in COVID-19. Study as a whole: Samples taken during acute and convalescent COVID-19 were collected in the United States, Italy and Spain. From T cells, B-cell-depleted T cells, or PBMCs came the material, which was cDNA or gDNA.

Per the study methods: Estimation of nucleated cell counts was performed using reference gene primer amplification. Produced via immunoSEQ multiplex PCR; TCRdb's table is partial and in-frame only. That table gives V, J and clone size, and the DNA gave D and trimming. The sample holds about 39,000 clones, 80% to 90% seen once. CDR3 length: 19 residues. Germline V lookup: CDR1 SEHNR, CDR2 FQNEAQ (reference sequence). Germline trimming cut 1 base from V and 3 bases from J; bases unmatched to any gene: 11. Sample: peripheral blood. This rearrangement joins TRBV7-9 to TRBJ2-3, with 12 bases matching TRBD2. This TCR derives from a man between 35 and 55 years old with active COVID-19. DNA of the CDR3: TGTGCCAGCAGCTTAGTGGAGACTAGCGGGAGCCGAGGAACAGATACGCAGTATTTT. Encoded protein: CASSLVETSGSRGTDTQYF.